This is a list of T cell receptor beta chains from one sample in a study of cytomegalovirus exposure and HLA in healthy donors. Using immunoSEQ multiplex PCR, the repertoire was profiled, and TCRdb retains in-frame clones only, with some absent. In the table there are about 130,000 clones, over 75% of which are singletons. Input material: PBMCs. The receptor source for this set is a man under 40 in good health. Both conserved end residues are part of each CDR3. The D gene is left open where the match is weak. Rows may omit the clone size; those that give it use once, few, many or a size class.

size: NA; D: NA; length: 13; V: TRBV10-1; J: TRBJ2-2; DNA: TGCGCCAGCAGTGACCAGAACACCGGGGAGCTGTTTTTT; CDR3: CASSDQNTGELFF
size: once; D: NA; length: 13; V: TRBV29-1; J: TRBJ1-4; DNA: TGCAGCACTCAGACAGCAACTAATGAAAAACTGTTTTTT; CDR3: CSTQTATNEKLFF
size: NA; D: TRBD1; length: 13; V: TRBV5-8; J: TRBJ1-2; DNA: TGTGCCGACCGGGACAGGGTTTATTATGGCTACACCTTC; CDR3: CADRDRVYYGYTF
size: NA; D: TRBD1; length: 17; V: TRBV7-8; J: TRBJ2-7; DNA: TGTGCCAGCAGCTTACCCCCCGCGGGACAGGGGGCTTGGGAGCAGCACTTC; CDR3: CASSLPPAGQGAWEQHF
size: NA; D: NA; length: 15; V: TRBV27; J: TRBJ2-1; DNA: TGTGCCAGCAGTTTAGCGGAAGTCTCCTACAATGAGCAGTTCTTC; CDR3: CASSLAEVSYNEQFF
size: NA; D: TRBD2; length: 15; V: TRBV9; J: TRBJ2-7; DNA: TGTGCCAGCAGCCCGGGGGGGGGAGACACCTACGAGCAGTACTTC; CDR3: CASSPGGGDTYEQYF
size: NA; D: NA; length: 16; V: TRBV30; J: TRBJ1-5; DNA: TGTGCCTGGAGTACCCCAGGGGCTATAAGCAATCAGCCCCAGCATTTT; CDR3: CAWSTPGAISNQPQHF
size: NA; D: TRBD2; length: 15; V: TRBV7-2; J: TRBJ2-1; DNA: TGTGCCAGCAGTCCCGGACTAGCGGGAGTTCATGAGCAGTTCTTC; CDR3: CASSPGLAGVHEQFF
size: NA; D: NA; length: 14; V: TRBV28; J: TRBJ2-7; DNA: TGTGCCAGCACGGGAAAGACTCCAACCTACGAGCAGTACTTC; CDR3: CASTGKTPTYEQYF
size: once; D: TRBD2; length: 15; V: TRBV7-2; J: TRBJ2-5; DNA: TGTGCCAGCAGCCCCCGGCTAGCGGGAATAGAGACCCAGTACTTC; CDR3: CASSPRLAGIETQYF